These 23 T cell receptor beta chains came from one sample sequenced in a study of Ad26.COV2.S vaccination and SARS-CoV-2 variants. Treatment defined: around 19 received Ad26.COV2.S at low or high dose, single or two shots; about 5 received placebo; per-sample allocation not given. The samples were gathered on day 63 after the first injection of vaccine or placebo. Sequencing used immunoSEQ multiplex PCR; TCRdb keeps in-frame clones, though not all of them. The sample shows around 340,000 clones, 80% to 90% of them seen only once. The source material was peripheral blood, sampled in a trial of Ad26.COV2.S vaccine versus placebo. The receptors here all came from a person between 18 and 65 years old who received the Ad26.COV2.S COVID-19 vaccine or a placebo.

The V gene is TRBV2, the J gene TRBJ1-1, with no clear D. Germline V gene sequence: CDR1 SNHLY, CDR2 FYNNEI. This CDR3 is built from 14 residues. Trimming took off 3 bases at V and 8 bases at J, with 16 bases between the two ends. Written as DNA, the CDR3 is TGTGCCAGCAGTGATAGTGGTGCTATAGGCGAAGCTTTCTTT. It is translated as CASSDSGAIGEAFF.

In DNA form, the CDR3 reads TGTGCCAGTAGTGTTATAGCGGGAGAAAAGGGAGAGACCCAGTACTTC. Protein product: CASSVIAGEKGETQYF. J is TRBJ2-5 and V is TRBV19, with 9 bases lining up with TRBD2. The CDR3 has 16 amino acids. Germline-derived CDR1 and CDR2 are LNHDA and SQIVND (reference sequence). After removal of 5 bases from V and 4 bases from J, the junction contained 11 bases not matched to a gene.

The J gene is TRBJ1-5, the V gene TRBV12-3 or TRBV12-4; D ambiguous. V was pared by 8 bases and J by 7 bases, with 15 bases between. CDR3 length: 13 amino acids. The DNA of the CDR3 is TGTGCCAGCCGAACAGACCAAGGCCAGCCCCAGCATTTT. Protein sequence: CASRTDQGQPQHF.

The chain links TRBV5-1 to TRBJ2-2; D is ambiguous. The V and J ends lost 2 bases and 0 bases respectively, with 8 bases between them. This CDR3 spans 15 amino acids. Germline V gives CDR1 SGHRS, CDR2 YFSETQ. In DNA, the CDR3 is TGCGCCAGCAGCTTTCAGAATACGAACACCGGGGAGCTGTTTTTT. This translates into CASSFQNTNTGELFF.

This sequence joins TRBV24-1 and TRBJ2-2; D is unclear. Germline V lookup: CDR1 KGHDR, CDR2 SFDVKD. The germline V and J ends were trimmed by 2 bases and 6 bases, with 12 bases remaining between them. The CDR3 is made up of 15 amino acids. CDR3 in amino acids: CATSDYRGIAGELFF. In DNA, the CDR3 is TGTGCCACCAGTGATTACCGAGGTATTGCCGGGGAGCTGTTTTTT.

The V call is TRBV6-4, the J call TRBJ1-2; D perhaps matches TRBD1 (6 bases). The V end lost 7 bases, the J end lost 2 bases, and 23 bases lay between the germline ends. CDR1 is MRHNA, CDR2 SNTAGT, per germline. The CDR3 sequence is 17 residues long. The CDR3: CASTSTGRLVKNYGYTF. As DNA, the CDR3 is TGTGCCAGCACGTCCACAGGGAGATTGGTCAAGAACTATGGCTACACCTTC.

V and J are TRBV19 and TRBJ1-1; D perhaps matches TRBD1 (6 bases). Germline CDR1 reads LNHDA; CDR2 reads SQIVND (reference sequence). Trimming pared 7 bases from V and 5 bases from J, leaving 20 bases between. The CDR3 runs to 15 residues. The DNA for the CDR3 is TGTGCCAGTACCGCCCGGGCAGGGGTGGAAACTGAAGCTTTCTTT. It codes for CASTARAGVETEAFF.

The chain couples TRBV7-2 to TRBJ1-2; D is perhaps TRBD1 (5 bases). Germline V gives CDR1 SGHTA, CDR2 FQGNSA. The CDR3 runs to 16 residues. Trimming took off 1 base at V and 1 base at J, with 13 bases between the two ends. The CDR3 coding sequence is TGTGCCAGCAGCTTAGTTAGGACGGGGGATAACTATGGCTACACCTTC. Residues: CASSLVRTGDNYGYTF.

This clone was counted between two and nine times. The chain couples TRBV28 to TRBJ1-6; 9 bases align to TRBD1. V was pared by 6 bases and J by 5 bases, with 5 bases of the junction left unmatched. Germline V gives CDR1 MDHEN, CDR2 SYDVKM. The CDR3 is 15 residues long. Here the CDR3 DNA reads TGTGCCAGCAGCGGATGGACAGGGGATAATTCACCCCTCCACTTT. Residues: CASSGWTGDNSPLHF.

V and J are TRBV6-5 and TRBJ2-1; TRBD2 agrees at 10 bases. Germline V gene sequence: CDR1 MNHEY, CDR2 SVGAGI. Trimming took 6 bases from V and 10 from J; bases not matched to a gene: 12. This CDR3 comprises 15 residues. The CDR3 coding sequence is TGTGCCAGCAGCTATAAGGCTAGCGGGAGAAAGGAGCAGTTCTTC. Its protein product is CASSYKASGRKEQFF.

The V and J genes are TRBV3-1 (or the pseudogene TRBV3-2) and TRBJ2-2; TRBD2 agrees at 9 bases. Germline values: CDR1 LGHDT, CDR2 YNNKEL (reference sequence). The CDR3 sequence is 18 residues long. V was pared by 4 bases and J by 4 bases, with 13 bases of the junction left unmatched. This CDR3 reads CASSRPTGTSISTGELFF. CDR3 coding DNA: TGTGCCAGCAGCCGCCCTACCGGGACTAGCATTAGCACCGGGGAGCTGTTTTTT.

This chain connects TRBV5-1 to TRBJ1-4, with a tentative D call TRBD1 (6 bases). CDR3 length equals 16 residues. The germline gives CDR1 SGHRS, CDR2 YFSETQ. Trimming took 4 bases from V and 3 from J, leaving 16 bases between them. The CDR3 nucleotides read TGCGCCAGCAGCCTCACAGGGTTGGGGGCTAATGAAAAACTGTTTTTT. Translation: CASSLTGLGANEKLFF.

V is TRBV11-2 and J is TRBJ1-2, with unresolved D. CDR1 and CDR2 from the germline V gene are SGHAT and FQNNGV. Deletions cut 1 base from V and 8 bases from J, with 11 bases between. This CDR3 comprises 13 residues. The CDR3 DNA reads as TGTGCCAGCAGCTTAGCTCTCGCGGGAGGCTACACCTTC. Its translation is CASSLALAGGYTF. Based on the CDR3 plus reference TRBV11-2 and TRBJ1-2, the full variable domain is EAGVAQSPRYKIIEKRQSVAFWCNPISGHATLYWYQQILGQGPKLLIQFQNNGVVDDSQLPKDRFSAERLKGVDSTLKIQPAKLEDSAVYLCASSLALAGGYTFGSGTRLTVV.

The J gene is TRBJ2-3, the V gene TRBV7-9; D uncertain. From germline, CDR1 is SEHNR and CDR2 FQNEAQ (reference sequence). Trimming cost V 5 bases and J 5 bases, with 8 bases left between them. This CDR3 region has 12 residues. Here the CDR3 reads CASSAEVDTQYF. As DNA, the CDR3 is TGTGCCAGCAGCGCCGAGGTAGATACGCAGTATTTT.

The rearrangement joins TRBV24-1 to TRBJ2-1; 15 bases fit TRBD2. Germline values: CDR1 KGHDR, CDR2 SFDVKD. This CDR3 has 15 amino acids. The ends lost 5 bases at V and 11 bases at J; junction bases unmatched: 6. This CDR3 reads CATSVGLAGGSKQFF. CDR3 sequence (DNA): TGTGCCACCAGTGTGGGACTAGCGGGAGGCAGTAAGCAGTTCTTC.

The gene calls are TRBV28 and TRBJ2-7; 8 nucleotides match TRBD1. Looked up from germline, CDR1 is MDHEN and CDR2 is SYDVKM. The CDR3 loop spans 15 amino acids. The V and J ends lost 7 bases and 0 bases, in that order; junction bases with no gene match: 8. The CDR3 loop is CASTPTGVSSYEQYF. The CDR3, as DNA: TGTGCCAGCACCCCGACAGGGGTCAGCTCCTACGAGCAGTACTTC.

V gene TRBV28 combines with J gene TRBJ1-2, with a possible D match to TRBD1 (5 bases). The CDR3 is made up of 14 amino acids. Germline V gene sequence: CDR1 MDHEN, CDR2 SYDVKM. The V end was cut by 3 bases, the J end by 4 bases, with 12 bases between. The CDR3 DNA follows: TGTGCCAGCAGTTTTGGCAGGGAAGGCTATGGCTACACCTTC. The encoded protein is CASSFGREGYGYTF.

This clone came up a few times. V and J are TRBV4-1 and TRBJ2-1, with D unresolved. V gave up 4 bases and J gave up 0 bases, with 10 bases separating them. Looked up from germline, CDR1 is MGHRA and CDR2 is YSYEKL. The CDR3 sequence is 15 residues long. CDR3 loop: CASSLQRGSYNEQFF. As DNA, the CDR3 is TGCGCCAGCAGCCTCCAGAGAGGCTCCTACAATGAGCAGTTCTTC.

The V gene is TRBV5-4, the J gene TRBJ1-1; the match to TRBD1 covers 7 bases. The germline gives CDR1 SGHNT, CDR2 YYREEE (reference sequence). V was clipped by 4 bases and J by 4 bases; unmatched bases: 13. There are 16 residues in the CDR3. CDR3 amino acids: CASSDITGVRSTEAFF. CDR3 nucleotides: TGTGCCAGCAGCGATATTACAGGGGTAAGAAGCACTGAAGCTTTCTTT.

DNA of the CDR3: TGTGCCAGCAGCTTATTATGGGGGGCCCTCCACTTT. Translation: CASSLLWGALHF. The chain is built from TRBV7-2 and TRBJ1-6; perhaps TRBD1 as D (5 bases). Per the germline V gene, CDR1 is SGHTA and CDR2 is FQGNSA. This CDR3 is built from 12 residues. V lost 2 bases, J lost 14 bases, and 10 bases lay in between.

The chain links TRBV25-1 to TRBJ2-5; 11 nucleotides agree with TRBD2. The CDR3 runs 17 residues. Germline CDR1 and CDR2: MGHDK and SYGVNS. Losses at the gene ends were 3 bases for V and 4 bases for J; bases not matched to a gene: 10. The CDR3 protein is CASSEGLLAGATETQYF. Here the CDR3 DNA reads TGTGCCAGCAGTGAGGGTCTACTAGCGGGAGCGACAGAGACCCAGTACTTC.

This clone turned up a few times. This same CDR3 is encoded by further DNA sequences in the sample. The V call is TRBV19, the J call TRBJ1-5; D is unclear. Trimming removed 3 bases at V and 0 bases at J, with 6 bases between. The V gene's germline CDR1 is LNHDA and CDR2 SQIVND (reference sequence). This CDR3 spans 14 amino acids. In nucleotides, the CDR3 is TGTGCCAGTAGTATTCGGGATAGCAATCAGCCCCAGCATTTT. This translates into CASSIRDSNQPQHF.

This clone has a single count. The chain links TRBV12-3 or TRBV12-4 to TRBJ2-7; TRBD1 matches at 9 bases. The CDR3 consists of 13 residues. Unmatched junction bases numbered 1, after V lost 2 bases and J lost 5 bases. This chain's CDR3 is CASSLRTGDEQYF. In DNA, the CDR3 is TGTGCCAGCAGTTTAAGGACAGGGGACGAGCAGTACTTC.